This T cell receptor beta chain emerged from a study of identical twins. For this clonotype: The antigen is not known.

MiXCR was run by TCRdb on the 5' RACE reads, yielding one entry per CDR3 protein. The table has approximately 350,000 distinct CDR3 sequences, 12% seen once. Study-level results: Analyses of zero insertions could, in part, be confounded by invariant MAIT and iNKT cells. Twins shared out-of-frame alpha sequences with excess low generation probability.

Trimming removed 8 bases at V and 1 base at J, with 10 bases between. CDR3 size: 13 residues. The germline gives CDR1 SGHAT, CDR2 FQNNGV. These data also formed part of another study, on yellow fever vaccine responses in identical twins.

Sequenced input: CD8+ T cells sorted from blood. This TCR was recovered from a woman aged 18-30 years in good health. The chain recombines TRBV11-2 with TRBJ2-3, with TRBD1 as a possible D gene (5 bases). CDR3 loop: CASDIGGTDTQYF. The CDR3 DNA reads as TGTGCCAGCGACATAGGGGGCACAGATACGCAGTATTTT.